This TCR beta chain was captured by sequencing in a study of T cells after somatic rescue of genetic block. Germline V gene sequence: CDR1 SQVTM, CDR2 ANQGSEA. The ends lost 6 bases at V and 3 bases at J; junction bases unmatched: 8. The CDR3 extends over 15 amino acids. Measured with immunoSEQ multiplex PCR; TCRdb has only the in-frame clones, and not every one. The table lists more than 10,000 clones, roughly 73% of them singletons. The V and J genes are TRBV29-1 and TRBJ2-3; 11 bases line up with TRBD2. This TCR derives from a boy younger than 18. The sequencing sample was made of peripheral blood mononuclear cells (PBMCs). The CDR3 DNA reads as TGCAGCGTCCCGACTACTAGCGGGAGTACAGATACGCAGTATTTT. As protein: CSVPTTSGSTDTQYF.